The 17 T cell receptor beta chains below come from one sample, sequenced in a study of T-cell memory formation after mild COVID-19. TCRdb re-called the 5' RACE reads with MiXCR, one entry per CDR3 protein. The sample holds hundreds of thousands of distinct CDR3 sequences; about a fifth are singletons and the top ten take about an eighth. Sequencing input: PBMCs or a T cell subset sorted from them (not recorded which). The receptors shown here come from an adult woman who had mild COVID-19 (a few samples of this study predate the infection). Cell type and time point are not known.

This clonotype was seen more than once but under ten times. The rearrangement links TRBV20-1 to TRBJ2-6; TRBD1 matches at 7 bases. The ends lost 4 bases at V and 3 bases at J; junction bases unmatched: 6. The CDR3 is 15 amino acids. From germline, CDR1 is DFQATT and CDR2 SNEGSKA (reference sequence). The CDR3 bases are TGCAGTGCTACTACGACAGGGTATGGGGCCAACGTCCTGACTTTC. This sequence encodes CSATTTGYGANVLTF.

The chain has TRBV29-1 and TRBJ2-1, with 8 bases lining up with TRBD2. Trimming removed 4 bases from V and 10 bases from J; junction bases left unmatched: 0. The CDR3 consists of 10 residues. Per germline, CDR1 SQVTM and CDR2 ANQGSEA. The CDR3 coding sequence is TGCAGCGTTGGACTAGCGGAGCAGTTCTTC. Encoded protein: CSVGLAEQFF.

This chain uses TRBV5-1 with TRBJ1-1, with 9 bases identical to TRBD1. CDR3 length: 18 residues. J was trimmed by 2 bases and V by 4 bases; bases with no gene match: 15. CDR1 and CDR2 (germline): SGHRS, YFSETQ. For the CDR3, the DNA is TGCGCCAGCAGCCCGACCCACAGGGGGCCCCTCTACAACACTGAAGCTTTCTTT. Protein product: CASSPTHRGPLYNTEAFF. Drawing the rest from reference TRBV5-1 and TRBJ1-1, the complete variable domain is KAGVTQTPRYLIKTRGQQVTLSCSPISGHRSVSWYQQTPGQGLQFLFEYFSETQRNKGNFPGRFSGRQFSNSRSEMNVSTLELGDSALYLCASSPTHRGPLYNTEAFFGQGTRLTVV.

The chain combines TRBV21-1 with TRBJ1-3; the table gives TRBD1 as D, unverified against the DNA. TRBV21-1 is a pseudogene segment. The CDR3 is 16 residues long. DNA for the CDR3: TGTGCCAGCAGCAAGGGGCGCTCCTACTCTGGAAACACCATATATTTT. Amino acid sequence: CASSKGRSYSGNTIYF.

The chain joins TRBV24-1 to TRBJ2-3; no clear D. There are 16 residues in the CDR3. Germline values: CDR1 KGHDR, CDR2 SFDVKD. V lost 9 bases and J lost 3, with 21 bases in between. The CDR3 protein is CATGDKQLGLTDTQYF. Written as DNA, the CDR3 is TGTGCCACCGGGGATAAACAGCTTGGGTTAACAGATACGCAGTATTTT.

This chain links TRBV13 with TRBJ2-5, with a weak D call TRBD2 (6 bases). Trimming cost V 3 bases and J 2 bases, with 13 bases left between them. Germline CDR1 and CDR2: PRHDT and FYEKMQ (reference sequence). This CDR3 has 15 amino acids. The CDR3 DNA follows: TGTGCCAGCAGCTTCCGGGGAAGCGGGCAAGAGACCCAGTACTTC. Residues: CASSFRGSGQETQYF.

The sample holds a few counts of this clonotype. This chain's CDR3 is CASSLHRQGAYNEQFF. In nucleotides, the CDR3 is TGTGCCAGCAGTCTGCATCGACAGGGAGCTTACAATGAGCAGTTCTTC. This sequence joins TRBV27 and TRBJ2-1; 7 positions agree with TRBD1. CDR1 is MNHEY, CDR2 SMNVEV, per germline (reference sequence). The CDR3 has 16 residues. V lost 5 bases and J lost 4; bases outside the gene matches: 11.

This clonotype appeared a few times. V and J are TRBV5-1 and TRBJ2-2; TRBD2 aligns across 7 bases. Trimming cost V 2 bases and J 4 bases; bases outside gene matches: 5. CDR1 and CDR2 from the germline V gene are SGHRS and YFSETQ. The CDR3 has 15 amino acids. CDR3 residues: CASSFSREPTGELFF. The CDR3 bases are TGCGCCAGCAGCTTCTCGCGGGAGCCCACCGGGGAGCTGTTTTTT.

The J gene is TRBJ1-1, the V gene TRBV5-1; D perhaps matches TRBD1 (6 bases). The CDR3 covers 15 residues. The V end lost 1 base, the J end lost 5 bases, and 15 bases lay between the germline ends. Germline CDR1 SGHRS, CDR2 YFSETQ. In DNA form, the CDR3 reads TGCGCCAGCAGCTTGCAGGCAGGGGAAGGGACTGAAGCTTTCTTT. This gives the protein CASSLQAGEGTEAFF.

This clonotype occurred a few times. The chain joins TRBV4-2 to TRBJ2-1; a weak D match, TRBD1 (6 bases). V lost 0 bases, J lost 9 bases, and 15 bases lay in between. The germline CDR1 and CDR2 sequences are LGHNA and YNFKEQ. This CDR3 has 15 residues. The CDR3, as DNA: TGTGCCAGCAGCCAAGAAGACAGGAATAAGGTTGAGCAGTTCTTC. Translated, it gives CASSQEDRNKVEQFF.

This clonotype was seen ten or more times. The chain uses TRBV7-2 and TRBJ1-2; D might be TRBD1 (5 bases). V gave up 1 base and J gave up 4 bases, with 10 bases separating them. The CDR3 contains 14 residues. Germline CDR1 and CDR2: SGHTA and FQGNSA. The DNA of the CDR3 is TGTGCCAGCAGCTTAGAGAGGGGACCCTATGGCTACACCTTC. It is translated as CASSLERGPYGYTF.

The chain uses TRBV20-1 and TRBJ2-1; 7 nucleotides match TRBD2. CDR3 size: 14 residues. CDR1 and CDR2 (germline): DFQATT, SNEGSKA (reference sequence). Trimming removed 6 bases from V and 3 bases from J; junction bases left unmatched: 8. The DNA for the CDR3 is TGCAGTGCCCCCGCTAGCGGATACTACAATGAGCAGTTCTTC. Translating gives CSAPASGYYNEQFF.

This clonotype was seen repeatedly, ten times or more. The chain employs TRBV7-3 and TRBJ2-1; 7 nucleotides align to TRBD2. J lost 7 bases, V lost 1 base, and 10 bases had no gene match. CDR3 length: 16 residues. Germline CDR1 SGHTA, CDR2 FQGTGA. DNA for the CDR3: TGTGCCAGCAGCTTAATGGGGGAGGGCCTCGTTAATGAGCAGTTCTTC. This gives the protein CASSLMGEGLVNEQFF.

The J gene is TRBJ2-5, the V gene TRBV9, with TRBD2 identical over 7 bases. CDR1 is SGDLS and CDR2 is YYNGEE in the germline V gene. V shed 3 bases and J 5 bases; nucleotides not matched to a gene: 13. The CDR3 loop spans 16 amino acids. The CDR3 sequence: CASSGRLAGGLETQYF. In DNA, the CDR3 is TGTGCCAGCAGCGGAAGACTAGCCGGGGGTCTGGAGACCCAGTACTTC.

The rearrangement links TRBV27 to TRBJ2-1; perhaps D is TRBD1 or TRBD2 (5 bases each). Deletions cut 6 bases from V and 2 bases from J, with 14 bases between. The CDR3 runs to 15 residues. Germline values: CDR1 MNHEY, CDR2 SMNVEV (reference sequence). CDR3 nucleotide sequence: TGTGCCAGCAGCTTGGGACCCCCGACCTACAATGAGCAGTTCTTC. This codes for CASSLGPPTYNEQFF.

This clonotype has more than one count but fewer than ten. This chain joins TRBV6-5 and TRBJ2-3; D ambiguous. Germline V gene data show CDR1 as MNHEY and CDR2 as SVGAGI. CDR3 length: 13 amino acids. The V end lost 6 bases, the J end lost 4 bases, and 11 bases lay between the germline ends. The CDR3 bases are TGTGCCAGCAGGTCAACTGGGGCAGATACGCAGTATTTT. Residues: CASRSTGADTQYF.

This clonotype has only a few counts. The chain has TRBV12-3 or TRBV12-4 and TRBJ1-3; TRBD1 is a possible D gene (5 bases). Trimming pared 3 bases from V and 0 bases from J, leaving 18 bases between. This CDR3 is built from 18 residues. CDR3 sequence (DNA): TGTGCCAGCAGTTTCGAGGGAGCGGAGGGGAGCTCTGGAAACACCATATATTTT. Translated, it gives CASSFEGAEGSSGNTIYF.